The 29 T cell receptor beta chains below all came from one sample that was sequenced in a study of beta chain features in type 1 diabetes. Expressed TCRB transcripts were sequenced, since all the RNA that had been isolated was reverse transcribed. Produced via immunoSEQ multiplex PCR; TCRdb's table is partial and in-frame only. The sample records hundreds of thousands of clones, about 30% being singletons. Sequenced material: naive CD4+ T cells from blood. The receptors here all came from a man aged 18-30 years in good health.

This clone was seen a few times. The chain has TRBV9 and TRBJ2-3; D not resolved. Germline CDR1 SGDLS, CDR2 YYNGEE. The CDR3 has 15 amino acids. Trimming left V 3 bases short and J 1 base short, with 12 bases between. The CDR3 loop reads CASSARLLGTDTQYF. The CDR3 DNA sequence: TGTGCCAGCAGCGCGAGGTTATTGGGCACAGATACGCAGTATTTT.

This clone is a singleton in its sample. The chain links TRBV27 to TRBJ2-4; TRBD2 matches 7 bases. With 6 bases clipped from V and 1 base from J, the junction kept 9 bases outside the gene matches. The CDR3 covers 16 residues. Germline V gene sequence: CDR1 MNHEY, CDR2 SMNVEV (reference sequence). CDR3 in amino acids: CASRSWGGGAKNIQYF. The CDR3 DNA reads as TGTGCCAGCAGAAGTTGGGGGGGTGGCGCCAAAAACATTCAGTACTTC.

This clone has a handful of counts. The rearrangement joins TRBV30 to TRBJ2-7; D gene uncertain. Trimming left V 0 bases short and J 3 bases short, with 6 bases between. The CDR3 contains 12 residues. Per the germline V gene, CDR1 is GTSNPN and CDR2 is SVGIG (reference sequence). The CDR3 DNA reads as TGTGCCTGGAGTGTAGTGGGCTACGAGCAGTACTTC. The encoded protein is CAWSVVGYEQYF.

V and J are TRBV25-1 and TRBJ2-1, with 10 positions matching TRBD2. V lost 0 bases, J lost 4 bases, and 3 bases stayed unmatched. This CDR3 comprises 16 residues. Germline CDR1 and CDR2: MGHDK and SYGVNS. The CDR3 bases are TGTGCCAGCAGTGAATATAGGACTAGCGGTTACAATGAGCAGTTCTTC. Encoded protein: CASSEYRTSGYNEQFF.

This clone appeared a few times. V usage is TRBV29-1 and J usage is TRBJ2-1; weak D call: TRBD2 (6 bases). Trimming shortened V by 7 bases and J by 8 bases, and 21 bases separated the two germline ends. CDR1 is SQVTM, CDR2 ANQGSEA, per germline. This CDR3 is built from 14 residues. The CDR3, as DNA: TGCAGCGGTGGCCCCCCGCGGGGAGCCGATGAGCAGTTCTTC. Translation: CSGGPPRGADEQFF.

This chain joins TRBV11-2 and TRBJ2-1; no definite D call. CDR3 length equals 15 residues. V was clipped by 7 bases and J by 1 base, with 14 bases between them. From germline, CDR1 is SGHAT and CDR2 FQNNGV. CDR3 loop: CASKPVKTSYNEQFF. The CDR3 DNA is TGTGCCAGCAAGCCAGTGAAAACTTCCTACAATGAGCAGTTCTTC.

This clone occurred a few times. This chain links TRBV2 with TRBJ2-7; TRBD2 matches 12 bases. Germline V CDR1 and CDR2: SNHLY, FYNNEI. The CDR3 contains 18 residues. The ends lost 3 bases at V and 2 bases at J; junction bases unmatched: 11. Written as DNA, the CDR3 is TGTGCCAGCAGTGAGTCTAGCGGGAGGGCTTGGCGACCCTACGAGCAGTACTTC. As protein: CASSESSGRAWRPYEQYF.

This chain's CDR3 is CASSMDITDTQYF. CDR3 nucleotide sequence: TGCGCCAGCAGCATGGACATCACAGATACGCAGTATTTT. The J gene is TRBJ2-3, the V gene TRBV5-1, with D possibly matching TRBD1 (5 bases). The length of the CDR3 is 13 residues. Trimming cost V 4 bases and J 2 bases, with 8 bases left between them. Germline-derived CDR1 and CDR2 are SGHRS and YFSETQ.

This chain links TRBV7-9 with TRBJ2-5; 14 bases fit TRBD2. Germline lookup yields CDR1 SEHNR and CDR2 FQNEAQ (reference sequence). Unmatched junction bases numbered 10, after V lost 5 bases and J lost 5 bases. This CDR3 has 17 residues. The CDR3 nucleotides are TGTGCCAGCAGCCGGCAGACTAGCGGGAGGGCCATGGAGACCCAGTACTTC. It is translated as CASSRQTSGRAMETQYF.

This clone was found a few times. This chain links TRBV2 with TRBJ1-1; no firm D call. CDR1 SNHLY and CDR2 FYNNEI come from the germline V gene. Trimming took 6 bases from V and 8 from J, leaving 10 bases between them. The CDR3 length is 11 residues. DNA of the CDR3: TGTGCCAGCAGCATCGAGGTGGAAGCTTTCTTT. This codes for CASSIEVEAFF.

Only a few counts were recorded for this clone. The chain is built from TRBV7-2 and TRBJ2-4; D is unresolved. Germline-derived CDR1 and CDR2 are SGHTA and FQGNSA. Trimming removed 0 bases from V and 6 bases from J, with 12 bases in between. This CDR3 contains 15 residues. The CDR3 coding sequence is TGTGCCAGCAGCTTAGCGACACGCCTCGCAAACATTCAGTACTTC. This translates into CASSLATRLANIQYF.

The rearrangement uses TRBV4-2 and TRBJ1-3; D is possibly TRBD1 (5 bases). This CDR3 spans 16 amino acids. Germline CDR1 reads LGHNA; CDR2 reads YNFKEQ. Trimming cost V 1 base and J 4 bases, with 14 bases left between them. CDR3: CASSQGWGDVGNTIYF. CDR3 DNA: TGTGCCAGCAGCCAAGGATGGGGGGACGTCGGAAACACCATATATTTT.

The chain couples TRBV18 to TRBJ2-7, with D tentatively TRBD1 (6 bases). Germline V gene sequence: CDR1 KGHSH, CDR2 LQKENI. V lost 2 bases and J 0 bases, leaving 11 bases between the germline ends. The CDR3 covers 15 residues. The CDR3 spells CASSPGQPRSYEQYF. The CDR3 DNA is TGTGCCAGCTCACCAGGACAGCCCCGCTCCTACGAGCAGTACTTC.

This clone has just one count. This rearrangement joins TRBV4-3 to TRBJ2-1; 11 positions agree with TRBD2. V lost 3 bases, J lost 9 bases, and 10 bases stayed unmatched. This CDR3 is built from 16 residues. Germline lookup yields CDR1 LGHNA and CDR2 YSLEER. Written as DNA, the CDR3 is TGCGCCAGCAGCCACCTCAGGGCTAGCGGGAGGACTGAGCAGTTCTTC. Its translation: CASSHLRASGRTEQFF.

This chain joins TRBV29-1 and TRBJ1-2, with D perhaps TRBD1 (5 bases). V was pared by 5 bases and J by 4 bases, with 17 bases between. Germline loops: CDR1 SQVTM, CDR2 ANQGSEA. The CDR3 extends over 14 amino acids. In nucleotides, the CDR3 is TGCAGCGTTTTGCCGGGGCTCGGCCTCTATGGCTACACCTTC. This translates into CSVLPGLGLYGYTF.

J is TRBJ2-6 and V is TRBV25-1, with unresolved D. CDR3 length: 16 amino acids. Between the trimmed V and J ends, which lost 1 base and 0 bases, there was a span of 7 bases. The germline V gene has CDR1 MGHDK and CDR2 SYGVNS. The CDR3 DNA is TGTGCCAGCAGTGAATTCGGCCTCTCTGGGGCCAACGTCCTGACTTTC. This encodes CASSEFGLSGANVLTF.

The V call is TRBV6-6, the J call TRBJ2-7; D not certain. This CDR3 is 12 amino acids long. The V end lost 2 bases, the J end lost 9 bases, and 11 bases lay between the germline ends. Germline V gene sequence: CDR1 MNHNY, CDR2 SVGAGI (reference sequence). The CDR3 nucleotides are TGTGCCAGCAGTTACCCCGGGTCATCGCAGTACTTC. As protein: CASSYPGSSQYF.

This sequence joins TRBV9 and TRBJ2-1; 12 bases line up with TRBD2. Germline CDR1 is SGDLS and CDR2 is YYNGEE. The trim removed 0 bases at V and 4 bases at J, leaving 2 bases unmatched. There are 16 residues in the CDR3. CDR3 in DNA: TGTGCCAGCAGCGTAGGACTAGCGGGGGAATACAATGAGCAGTTCTTC. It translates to CASSVGLAGEYNEQFF.

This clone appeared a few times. The CDR3 nucleotides are TGTGCCAGCAGCCTCAGGGTTCCCTACAATGAGCAGTTCTTC. Encoded protein: CASSLRVPYNEQFF. The chain has TRBV9 and TRBJ2-1; D is perhaps TRBD1 (5 bases). CDR3 length: 14 amino acids. CDR1 and CDR2 from the germline V gene are SGDLS and YYNGEE. V was trimmed by 4 bases and J by 2 bases, leaving 10 bases between them.

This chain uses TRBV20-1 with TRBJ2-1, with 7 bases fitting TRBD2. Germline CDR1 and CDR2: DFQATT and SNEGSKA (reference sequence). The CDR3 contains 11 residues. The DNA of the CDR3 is TGCAGCCCCGGGGGAGGGAATGAGCAGTTCTTC. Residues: CSPGGGNEQFF.

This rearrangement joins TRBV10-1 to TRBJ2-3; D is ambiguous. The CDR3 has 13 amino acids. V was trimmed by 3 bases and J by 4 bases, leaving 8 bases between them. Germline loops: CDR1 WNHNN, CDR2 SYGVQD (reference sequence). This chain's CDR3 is CASSEGLSDTQYF. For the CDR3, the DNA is TGCGCCAGCAGTGAAGGCCTCTCAGATACGCAGTATTTT.

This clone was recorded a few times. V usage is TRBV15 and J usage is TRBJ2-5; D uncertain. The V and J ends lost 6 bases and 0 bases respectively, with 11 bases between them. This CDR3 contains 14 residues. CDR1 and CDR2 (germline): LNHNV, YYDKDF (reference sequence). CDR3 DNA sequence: TGTGCCACCAGAATTGGCAGCTACCAAGAGACCCAGTACTTC. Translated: CATRIGSYQETQYF.

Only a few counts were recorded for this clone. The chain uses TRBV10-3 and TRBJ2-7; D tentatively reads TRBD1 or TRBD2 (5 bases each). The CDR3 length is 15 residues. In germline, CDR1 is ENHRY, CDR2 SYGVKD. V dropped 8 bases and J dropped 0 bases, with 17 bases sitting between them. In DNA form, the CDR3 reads TGTGCCATCCTCATGGGAAGGGACGGCTCCTACGAGCAGTACTTC. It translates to CAILMGRDGSYEQYF.

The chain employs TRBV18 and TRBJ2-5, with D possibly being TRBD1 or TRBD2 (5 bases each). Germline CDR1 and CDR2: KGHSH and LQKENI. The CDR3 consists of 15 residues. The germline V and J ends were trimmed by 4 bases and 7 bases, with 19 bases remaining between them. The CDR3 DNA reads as TGTGCCAGCTCACTGACCGGGACCGGGGTAGGGACCCAGTACTTC. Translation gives CASSLTGTGVGTQYF.

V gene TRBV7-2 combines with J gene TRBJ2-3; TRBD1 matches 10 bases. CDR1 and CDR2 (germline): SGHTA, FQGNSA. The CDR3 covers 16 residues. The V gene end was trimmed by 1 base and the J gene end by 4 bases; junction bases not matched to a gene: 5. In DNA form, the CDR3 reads TGTGCCAGCAGCTTAGTAGGGACAGGGGTTCCAGATACGCAGTATTTT. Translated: CASSLVGTGVPDTQYF.

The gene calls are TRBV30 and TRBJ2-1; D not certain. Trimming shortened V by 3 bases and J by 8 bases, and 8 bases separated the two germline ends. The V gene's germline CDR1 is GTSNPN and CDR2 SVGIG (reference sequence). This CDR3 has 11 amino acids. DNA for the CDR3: TGTGCCTGGAGCCTAAGGGATGAGCAGTTCTTC. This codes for CAWSLRDEQFF.

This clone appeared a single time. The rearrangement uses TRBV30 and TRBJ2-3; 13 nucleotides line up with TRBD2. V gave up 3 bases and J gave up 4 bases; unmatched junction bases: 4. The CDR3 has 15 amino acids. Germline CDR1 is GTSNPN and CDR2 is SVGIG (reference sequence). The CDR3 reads CAWSPGLAGPDTQYF. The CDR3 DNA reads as TGTGCCTGGAGCCCGGGACTAGCGGGACCAGATACGCAGTATTTT.

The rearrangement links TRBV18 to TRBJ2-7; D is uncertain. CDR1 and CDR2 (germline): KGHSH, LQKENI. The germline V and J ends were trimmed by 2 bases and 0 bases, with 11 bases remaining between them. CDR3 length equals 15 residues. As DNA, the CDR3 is TGTGCCAGCTCACCAGGGCAGCCATACTCCTACGAGCAGTACTTC. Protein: CASSPGQPYSYEQYF.

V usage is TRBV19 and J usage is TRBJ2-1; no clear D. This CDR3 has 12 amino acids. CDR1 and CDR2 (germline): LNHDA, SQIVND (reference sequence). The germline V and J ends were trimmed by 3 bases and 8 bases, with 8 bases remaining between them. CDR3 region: CASSIRGYEQFF. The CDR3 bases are TGTGCCAGTAGTATTAGAGGATATGAGCAGTTCTTC.